This TCR beta chain was documented in a study of blood T cell repertoires in COVID-19. Germline assignment: CDR1 SGHTA and CDR2 FQGNSA. J was trimmed by 6 bases and V by 0 bases; bases with no gene match: 4. The CDR3 has 16 amino acids. The assay was immunoSEQ multiplex PCR, and TCRdb's table has in-frame clones only and misses some. The data contain 94,000 or so clones, more than 75% of them singletons. The chain is built from TRBV7-2 and TRBJ2-2; 10 nucleotides agree with TRBD2. This receptor was identified in a woman older than 75 with active COVID-19. The sequenced sample consisted of peripheral blood. For the CDR3, the DNA is TGTGCCAGCAGCTTAGCGGCTAGCGGGAGACCCGGGGAGCTGTTTTTT. Its protein is CASSLAASGRPGELFF.